The sequence of this TCR beta chain was determined in a study of T cell responses to AZD1222 COVID-19 vaccine. Findings and limits, study-wide: Clonal diversity may have been underestimated, and the donors were mostly white British, with more females than males. Just a handful of people given AZD1222 tested seropositive at baseline.

This CDR3 contains 18 residues. Trimming took 0 bases from V and 1 from J; bases not matched to a gene: 11. Germline V gives CDR1 GTSNPN, CDR2 SVGIG (reference sequence). The table came from immunoSEQ multiplex PCR; TCRdb's copy has only in-frame clones and leaves some out. The sample lists tens of thousands of clones; approximately 89% were seen once. A word on this clone: Its antigen is unidentified.

V usage is TRBV30 and J usage is TRBJ2-1, with 8 bases matching TRBD2. The sequence was collected from an adult in good health. The sequencing here drew on peripheral blood, taken on day 0 of AZD1222 vaccination. In nucleotides, the CDR3 is TGTGCCTGGAGTGTAGGAGCGGGAGTTGGGCGGTCCTACAATGAGCAGTTCTTC. It is translated as CAWSVGAGVGRSYNEQFF.